These T cell receptor beta chains were read from a single sample in a study of cytotoxic CD8 clonotypes in ibrutinib-treated CLL. Only in-frame clones appear in the TCRdb table, and some are missing; sequencing was by immunoSEQ multiplex PCR. The sample records some 30,000 clones, about 76% being singletons. The sequencing here drew on PBMCs, taken after 36 months of ibrutinib treatment. All receptors come from a human donor with chronic lymphocytic leukemia. Both conserved end residues are part of each CDR3. The D gene is left open where the match is weak. Clone size is shown for a subset of rows, as once, few, many or a class of expanded clone.

CASSFEGRDQETQYF	TGTGCCAGCAGCTTTGAGGGAAGGGACCAAGAGACCCAGTACTTC	-	TRBV7-9	-	TRBJ2-5
CASSQDGGRGMGMNTEAFF	TGCGCCAGCAGCCAAGACGGTGGCAGGGGTATGGGGATGAACACTGAAGCTTTCTTT	-	TRBV4-1	few	TRBJ1-1
CASSDSEQGYNEQFF	TGTGCCAGCAGTGACTCGGAGCAAGGCTACAATGAGCAGTTCTTC	-	TRBV6-4	-	TRBJ2-1
CASSKSFGYEQYF	TGTGCCAGCAGTAAGAGCTTCGGCTACGAGCAGTACTTC	-	TRBV25-1	-	TRBJ2-7
CASSYSTNQPQHF	TGTGCCAGCAGTTACTCGACCAATCAGCCCCAGCATTTT	-	TRBV6-5	-	TRBJ1-5
CASSVLTGGRTEAFF	TGTGCCAGCAGCGTCCTCACAGGGGGGAGAACTGAAGCTTTCTTT	TRBD1	TRBV9	-	TRBJ1-1
CASSPGTVYGYTF	TGCGCCAGCAGCCCAGGGACCGTCTATGGCTACACCTTC	-	TRBV4-3	few	TRBJ1-2
CASSLRPSDNEQFF	TGTGCCAGCAGTTTACGGCCATCAGACAATGAGCAGTTCTTC	-	TRBV27	-	TRBJ2-1
CASSAGLAKNIQYF	TGTGCCAGCAGCGCCGGCCTGGCCAAAAACATTCAGTACTTC	-	TRBV5-6	-	TRBJ2-4
CASARDRSSQETQYF	TGTGCCAGTGCCCGGGACAGAAGCTCCCAAGAGACCCAGTACTTC	TRBD1	TRBV19	-	TRBJ2-5
CASSLAGTGLYEQYF	TGCGCCAGCAGCTTGGCCGGGACAGGGCTATACGAGCAGTACTTC	TRBD1	TRBV5-1	-	TRBJ2-7
CASSAAPYGYTF	TGTGCCAGCAGCGCCGCACCCTATGGCTACACCTTC	-	TRBV7-2	-	TRBJ1-2